This entry describes one T cell receptor beta chain. This record belongs to a study of shared clonotypes between healthy human individuals. Selected positively for CCR7 and CD45RO-negative, naive CD8 cells excluded terminally differentiated effector memory CD45RA+ cells. The CDR3 sequence is 13 residues long. Germline loops: CDR1 MNHEY, CDR2 SMNVEV (reference sequence). J gave up 7 bases and V 3 bases, and 4 bases lay outside the gene matches. The assay was immunoSEQ multiplex PCR, and TCRdb's table has in-frame clones only and misses some. Of approximately 600,000 clones listed, roughly 96% are singletons.

This sequence joins TRBV27 and TRBJ1-2, with 8 bases aligning to TRBD1. Sequencing used naive CD8+ T cells sorted from blood. This TCR derives from a woman younger than 45 in good health. CDR3 region: CASSFGQGAGYTF. CDR3 nucleotides: TGTGCCAGCAGTTTTGGCCAGGGGGCTGGCTACACCTTC.